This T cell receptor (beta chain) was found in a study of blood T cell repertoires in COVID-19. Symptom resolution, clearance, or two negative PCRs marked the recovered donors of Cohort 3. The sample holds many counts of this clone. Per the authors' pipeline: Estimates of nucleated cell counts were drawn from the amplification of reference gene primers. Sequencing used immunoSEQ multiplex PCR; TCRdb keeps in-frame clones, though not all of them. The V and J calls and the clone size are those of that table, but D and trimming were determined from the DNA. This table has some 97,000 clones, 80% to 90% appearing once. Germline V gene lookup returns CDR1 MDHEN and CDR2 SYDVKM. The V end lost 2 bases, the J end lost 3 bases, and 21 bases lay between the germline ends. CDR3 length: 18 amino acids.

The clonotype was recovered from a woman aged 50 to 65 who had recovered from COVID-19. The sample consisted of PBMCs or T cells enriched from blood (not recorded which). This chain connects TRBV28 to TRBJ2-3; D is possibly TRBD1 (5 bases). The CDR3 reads CASSLPSDNPAPTDTQYF. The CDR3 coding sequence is TGTGCCAGCAGTTTACCTTCGGACAACCCTGCGCCAACAGATACGCAGTATTTT.